This T cell receptor beta chain comes out of a study of blood T cell repertoires in COVID-19. Participants reported their clinical history, and cohort assignment relied on those reports. Here immunoSEQ multiplex PCR was the method, and the copy in TCRdb shows in-frame clones only, minus some. The repertoire holds 250,000 or so clones, with roughly 80% as singletons. This CDR3 has 14 residues. Germline V gene data show CDR1 as SGHTA and CDR2 as FQGNSA. Losses at the gene ends were 3 bases for V and 7 bases for J; bases not matched to a gene: 4. Source material: PBMCs or T cells enriched from blood (not recorded which). This chain links TRBV7-2 with TRBJ1-4; 8 bases align to TRBD1. The source is a man aged 55 to 69 who had recovered from COVID-19. CDR3 protein: CASSFAGGPEKLFF. The CDR3 coding sequence is TGTGCCAGCAGCTTTGCAGGGGGCCCTGAAAAACTGTTTTTT.